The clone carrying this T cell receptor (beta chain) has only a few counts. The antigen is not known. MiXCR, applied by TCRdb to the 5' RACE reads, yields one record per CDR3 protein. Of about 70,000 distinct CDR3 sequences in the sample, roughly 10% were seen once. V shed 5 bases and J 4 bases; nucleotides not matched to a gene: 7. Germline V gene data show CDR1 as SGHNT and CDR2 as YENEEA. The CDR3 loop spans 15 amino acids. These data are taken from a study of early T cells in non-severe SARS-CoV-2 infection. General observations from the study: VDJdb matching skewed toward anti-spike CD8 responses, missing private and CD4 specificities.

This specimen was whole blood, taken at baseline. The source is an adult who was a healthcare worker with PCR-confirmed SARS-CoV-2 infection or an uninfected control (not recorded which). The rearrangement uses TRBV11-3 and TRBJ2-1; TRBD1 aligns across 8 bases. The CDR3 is CASSPRQGPYNEQFF. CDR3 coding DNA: TGTGCCAGCAGCCCAAGACAGGGGCCTTACAATGAGCAGTTCTTC.